Shown below are 18 T cell receptor beta chains from a single sample sequenced in a study of T cells after yellow fever vaccination. One entry per CDR3 protein results from TCRdb running MiXCR on the 5' RACE reads. Among fewer than 400,000 distinct CDR3 sequences listed, about 6.2% were seen once. The sample was PBMCs, taken 5 days after the yellow fever booster vaccination. The receptors shown here come from a man in his thirties or forties who received the YFV17D yellow fever vaccine.

This clonotype appeared many times. This chain connects TRBV20-1 to TRBJ1-5, with D unresolved. V was cut by 4 bases and J by 4 bases, with 11 bases left in between. Germline lookup yields CDR1 DFQATT and CDR2 SNEGSKA (reference sequence). The length of the CDR3 is 13 residues. This CDR3 is CSAKQPTNQPQHF. The CDR3 DNA follows: TGCAGTGCTAAACAGCCGACTAATCAGCCCCAGCATTTT.

The sample holds a few counts of this clonotype. Sequence at one end of the junction differs from germline and may be a read error. The chain uses TRBV7-7 and TRBJ2-1, with 12 positions matching TRBD2. Germline CDR1 reads SSHAT; CDR2 reads FNYEAQ (reference sequence). CDR3 length: 19 amino acids. The CDR3 region is CASSLALTSGSPTYNEQFF. The CDR3 DNA sequence: TGTGCTAGCAGCTTAGCTCTGACTAGCGGGAGCCCCACTTACAATGAGCAGTTCTTC.

The sample holds a few counts of this clonotype. The V gene is TRBV5-4, the J gene TRBJ2-7; a weak D match, TRBD1 (6 bases). The germline V gene has CDR1 SGHNT and CDR2 YYREEE (reference sequence). The CDR3 covers 13 residues. The V end lost 7 bases, the J end lost 2 bases, and 13 bases lay between the germline ends. As DNA, the CDR3 is TGTGCCAGCGCCAACAGGGATACCTACGAGCAGTACTTC. Encoded protein: CASANRDTYEQYF.

This clonotype has only a few counts. This chain connects TRBV2 to TRBJ2-5; 8 bases are a match to TRBD2. V was pared by 6 bases and J by 5 bases, with 23 bases of the junction left unmatched. The CDR3 sequence is 19 residues long. Germline values: CDR1 SNHLY, CDR2 FYNNEI. Written as DNA, the CDR3 is TGTGCCAGCAGAGGGCCAGTGGGACTAGTTTCTCAGCATGGGGAGACCCAGTACTTC. Its translation: CASRGPVGLVSQHGETQYF.

This clonotype was recorded at least ten times. The rearrangement joins TRBV20-1 to TRBJ2-7; tentatively, D is TRBD1 (6 bases). The V gene lost 1 base and the J gene lost 1 base, with 8 bases spanning the gap. The CDR3 totals 13 residues. CDR1 is DFQATT and CDR2 is SNEGSKA in the germline V gene (reference sequence). CDR3 amino acids: CSARGGQSYEQYF. The CDR3 coding sequence is TGCAGTGCTAGAGGGGGGCAGTCCTACGAGCAGTACTTC.

The rearrangement joins TRBV30 to TRBJ1-5; TRBD1 might be the D (5 bases). V was cut by 5 bases and J by 1 base, with 15 bases left in between. Germline V gene data show CDR1 as GTSNPN and CDR2 as SVGIG (reference sequence). The CDR3 loop spans 15 amino acids. The CDR3 coding sequence is TGTGCCTGGGGGGGGGGACTTTCGAGCAATCAGCCCCAGCATTTT. Its translation is CAWGGGLSSNQPQHF.

This clonotype has a count of ten or more. Here the CDR3 DNA reads TGTGCCAGCAGCTTGACGAGCGGGAGTGCGTACGAGCAGTACTTC. Translated: CASSLTSGSAYEQYF. The chain is built from TRBV7-2 and TRBJ2-7; 8 bases align to TRBD2. Germline V gene sequence: CDR1 SGHTA, CDR2 FQGNSA. V gave up 3 bases and J gave up 4 bases; unmatched junction bases: 8. The CDR3 is made up of 15 amino acids. The whole variable domain, remainder taken from reference TRBV7-2 and TRBJ2-7, is GAGVSQSPSNKVTEKGKDVELRCDPISGHTALYWYRQSLGQGLEFLIYFQGNSAPDKSGLPSDRFSAERTGGSVSTLTIQRTQQEDSAVYLCASSLTSGSAYEQYFGPGTRLTVT.

In this sample, this clonotype turned up a few times. The rearrangement links TRBV7-8 to TRBJ2-7; tentative D call: TRBD2 (6 bases). The CDR3 consists of 14 residues. The germline CDR1 and CDR2 sequences are SGHVS and FQNEAQ. With 7 bases removed from V and 5 bases from J, the gap between germline ends came to 18 bases. DNA of the CDR3: TGTGCCAGCACCTCACGCGGGGCTCTACACGAGCAGTACTTC. Amino acids: CASTSRGALHEQYF.

There are many counts of this clonotype. The chain couples TRBV18 to TRBJ2-1; TRBD2 matches at 12 bases. J was trimmed by 7 bases and V by 4 bases; bases with no gene match: 5. Germline V lookup: CDR1 KGHSH, CDR2 LQKENI. CDR3 size: 15 residues. The CDR3 region has the DNA TGTGCCAGCTCACACGCTAGCGGGAGGGCAAATGAGCAGTTCTTC. It encodes CASSHASGRANEQFF.

This clonotype was seen a handful of times. The CDR3 sequence is CSVTVGAYEQYF. The CDR3 DNA follows: TGCAGCGTCACCGTCGGCGCCTACGAGCAGTACTTC. V usage is TRBV29-1 and J usage is TRBJ2-7; no clear D. V shed 6 bases and J shed 2 bases, with 11 bases lying between them. This CDR3 spans 12 amino acids. Germline CDR1 reads SQVTM; CDR2 reads ANQGSEA.

This clonotype has just a few counts. The CDR3 DNA reads as TGCGCCAGCAGCCAGTCCGGGACCAGGAACAATGAGCAGTTCTTC. Amino acid sequence: CASSQSGTRNNEQFF. This chain joins TRBV4-3 and TRBJ2-1, with D perhaps matching TRBD1 or TRBD2 (5 bases each). The germline gives CDR1 LGHNA, CDR2 YSLEER. V gave up 3 bases and J gave up 5 bases, with 14 bases separating them. The CDR3 covers 15 residues.

This clonotype was detected many times. This chain links TRBV30 with TRBJ2-7; D gene ambiguous. Germline V lookup: CDR1 GTSNPN, CDR2 SVGIG (reference sequence). The V gene lost 5 bases and the J gene lost 1 base, with 3 bases spanning the gap. The length of the CDR3 is 10 residues. In DNA form, the CDR3 reads TGTGCCTGGGGGTCCTACGAGCAGTACTTC. Protein: CAWGSYEQYF.

This clonotype appeared a few times. The gene calls are TRBV12-3 or TRBV12-4 and TRBJ2-1, with 10 bases lining up with TRBD2. The V and J ends lost 4 bases and 7 bases, in that order; junction bases with no gene match: 7. The CDR3 is made up of 15 amino acids. This chain's CDR3 is CASSWASGSGNEQFF. Written as DNA, the CDR3 is TGTGCCAGCAGTTGGGCTAGCGGGAGCGGTAATGAGCAGTTCTTC.

The rearrangement joins TRBV9 to TRBJ2-1; no clear D. The length of the CDR3 is 11 residues. Trimming removed 2 bases at V and 8 bases at J, with 5 bases between. Germline-derived CDR1 and CDR2 are SGDLS and YYNGEE. The CDR3 loop is CASSVRDEQFF. CDR3 DNA: TGTGCCAGCAGCGTTCGAGATGAGCAGTTCTTC. Full variable domain (rest looked up from reference TRBV9 and TRBJ2-1): DSGVTQTPKHLITATGQRVTLRCSPRSGDLSVYWYQQSLDQGLQFLIQYYNGEERAKGNILERFSAQQFPDLHSELNLSSLELGDSALYFCASSVRDEQFFGPGTRLTVL.

This clonotype was detected only a few times. The V call is TRBV18, the J call TRBJ1-1; 8 nucleotides line up with TRBD1. The CDR3 has 17 residues. V shed 3 bases and J 6 bases; nucleotides not matched to a gene: 15. The germline V gene has CDR1 KGHSH and CDR2 LQKENI. The CDR3 nucleotides are TGTGCCAGCTCACCTGACCCCCTCGACAGGGGAGTATCTGAAGCTTTCTTT. Its protein is CASSPDPLDRGVSEAFF. Together with reference TRBV18 and TRBJ1-1, the CDR3 gives the full variable domain: NAGVMQNPRHLVRRRGQEARLRCSPMKGHSHVYWYRQLPEEGLKFMVYLQKENIIDESGMPKERFSAEFPKEGPSILRIQQVVRGDSAAYFCASSPDPLDRGVSEAFFGQGTRLTVV.

At least ten counts were recorded for this clonotype. V and J are TRBV12-3 or TRBV12-4 and TRBJ2-7; TRBD1 matches 7 bases. This CDR3 comprises 15 residues. V shed 5 bases and J 0 bases; nucleotides not matched to a gene: 7. CDR3 region: CASSPQGVLSYEQYF. In nucleotides, the CDR3 is TGTGCCAGCAGTCCTCAGGGGGTCCTCTCCTACGAGCAGTACTTC.

There are a few counts of this clonotype. This chain joins TRBV19 and TRBJ1-4; TRBD1 matches at 12 bases. This CDR3 contains 14 residues. V was pared by 3 bases and J by 12 bases, with 5 bases of the junction left unmatched. Germline V gives CDR1 LNHDA, CDR2 SQIVND (reference sequence). The CDR3 sequence is CASSIGTGGSELFF. The DNA for the CDR3 is TGTGCCAGTAGTATTGGGACAGGGGGCTCAGAACTGTTTTTT.

This clonotype was observed many times. CDR3 nucleotides: TGTGCCAGCATTAAGCGATTCACAAGCAATGAGCAGTTCTTC. It translates to CASIKRFTSNEQFF. The chain combines TRBV6-1 with TRBJ2-1, with D hard to call. The germline V gene encodes CDR1 MNHNS and CDR2 SASEGT. The CDR3 is made up of 14 amino acids. Trimming removed 7 bases from V and 6 bases from J, with 16 bases in between.